This TCR beta chain was sequenced for a study of shared clonotypes between healthy human individuals. The sequenced material, unsorted PBMC DNA, was run on ten immunoSEQ deep assay plates. TCRdb's table, derived via immunoSEQ multiplex PCR, lists solely in-frame clones and lacks some. There are 400,000 to 550,000 clones in the sample; 65% to 80% occur only once, and about 12% lies in the top ten. The CDR3 is made up of 15 amino acids. In germline, CDR1 is MNHEY, CDR2 SVGAGI. The J segment lost 5 bases and the V segment lost 0 bases, leaving 4 bases of the junction unmatched. V and J are TRBV6-5 and TRBJ2-1; TRBD1 aligns across 7 bases. Input material: PBMCs. The TCR was taken from a woman between 40 and 50 years old in good health. Some clones in this sample may be carry-over from other donors' samples. The CDR3 spells CASSYSSRGNNEQFF. CDR3 in DNA: TGTGCCAGCAGTTACTCGAGCAGGGGGAACAATGAGCAGTTCTTC.